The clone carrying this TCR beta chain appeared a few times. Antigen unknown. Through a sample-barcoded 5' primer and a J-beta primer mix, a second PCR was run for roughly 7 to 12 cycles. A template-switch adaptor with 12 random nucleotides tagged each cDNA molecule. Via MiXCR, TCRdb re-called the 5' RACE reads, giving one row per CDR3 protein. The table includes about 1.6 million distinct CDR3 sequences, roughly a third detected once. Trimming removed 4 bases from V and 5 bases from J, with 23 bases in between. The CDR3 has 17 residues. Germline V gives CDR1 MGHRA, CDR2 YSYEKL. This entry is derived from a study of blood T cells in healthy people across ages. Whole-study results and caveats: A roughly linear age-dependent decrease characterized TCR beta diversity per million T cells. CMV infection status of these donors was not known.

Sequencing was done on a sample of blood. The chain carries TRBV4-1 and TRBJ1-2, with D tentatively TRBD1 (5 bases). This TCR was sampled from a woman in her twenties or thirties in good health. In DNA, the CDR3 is TGCGCCAGCAGCCCGTCGGTTCTAACGGGGGTGGGGTATGGCTACACCTTC. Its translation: CASSPSVLTGVGYGYTF.